The source of this T cell receptor beta chain is a study of T-cell memory formation after mild COVID-19. Study at large: TCR clusters showed largely donor specificity.

This clonotype was counted between two and nine times. The CDR3 consists of 15 residues. In germline, CDR1 is SGHTA, CDR2 FQGNSA. The V end lost 2 bases, the J end lost 4 bases, and 13 bases lay between the germline ends. TCRdb passed the 5' RACE reads through MiXCR, listing each CDR3 protein once. The top ten hold more than 3% of the sample, which has 150,000 to 200,000 distinct CDR3 sequences, less than 20% seen once. The sample taken for sequencing was PBMCs or a T cell subset sorted from them (not recorded which). This clonotype was obtained from a man aged 18 to 30 who had mild COVID-19 (a few samples of this study predate the infection). Cell type and time point are not known. V and J are TRBV7-2 and TRBJ2-3; D unresolved. CDR3 region: CASSLTYHRADTQYF. CDR3 bases: TGTGCCAGCAGCTTAACGTATCATCGGGCAGATACGCAGTATTTT.